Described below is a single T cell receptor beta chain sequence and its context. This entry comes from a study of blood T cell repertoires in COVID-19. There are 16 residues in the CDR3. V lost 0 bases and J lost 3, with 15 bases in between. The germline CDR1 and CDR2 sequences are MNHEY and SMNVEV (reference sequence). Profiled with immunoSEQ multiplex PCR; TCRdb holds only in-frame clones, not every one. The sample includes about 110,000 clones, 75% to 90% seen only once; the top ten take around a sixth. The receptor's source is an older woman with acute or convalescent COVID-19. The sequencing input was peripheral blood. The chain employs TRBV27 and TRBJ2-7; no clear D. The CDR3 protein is CASSLSSARGSYEQYF. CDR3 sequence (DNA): TGTGCCAGCAGTTTATCGTCGGCACGAGGTAGCTACGAGCAGTACTTC.